These 15 T cell receptor beta chains came from one sample sequenced in a study of blood T cell repertoires in COVID-19. Measured with immunoSEQ multiplex PCR; TCRdb has only the in-frame clones, and not every one. The profile shows under 300,000 clones, roughly nine tenths of them singletons. The sample taken for sequencing was peripheral blood. These receptors all come from a middle-aged woman who had recovered from COVID-19.

The CDR3 nucleotides read TGCGCCAGCAGCTTGGTTCCGGACCAAGAGACCCAGTACTTC. Encoded protein: CASSLVPDQETQYF. The chain uses TRBV5-1 and TRBJ2-5; no reliable D call. Germline CDR1 is SGHRS and CDR2 is YFSETQ. The V end was cut by 0 bases, the J end by 0 bases, with 6 bases between. The CDR3 consists of 14 residues.

In its sample, this clone was seen once. This chain connects TRBV20-1 to TRBJ2-5, with TRBD2 matching 16 bases. From germline, CDR1 is DFQATT and CDR2 SNEGSKA (reference sequence). With V trimmed by 3 bases and J by 2 bases, 9 bases remained unmatched. The CDR3 length is 18 residues. CDR3 in DNA: TGCAGTGCTAGTGAACAGGGGACTAGCGGGAGGGGTCAAGAGACCCAGTACTTC. Its protein is CSASEQGTSGRGQETQYF.

J is TRBJ1-3 and V is TRBV27; a possible D gene is TRBD1 (6 bases). Germline assignment: CDR1 MNHEY and CDR2 SMNVEV (reference sequence). Trimming pared 8 bases from V and 1 base from J, leaving 12 bases between. The CDR3 has 14 residues. CDR3 in amino acids: CASDHRESGNTIYF. The CDR3 DNA is TGTGCCAGCGATCACAGGGAGTCTGGAAACACCATATATTTT.

This sequence joins TRBV18 and TRBJ1-2; TRBD1 matches at 9 bases. With 4 bases clipped from V and 6 bases from J, the junction kept 9 bases outside the gene matches. The CDR3 is made up of 15 amino acids. Per germline, CDR1 KGHSH and CDR2 LQKENI. This CDR3 reads CASSLPGQGWDGYTF. Written as DNA, the CDR3 is TGTGCCAGCTCACTCCCGGGACAGGGATGGGATGGCTACACCTTC.

V and J are TRBV7-9 and TRBJ2-5; perhaps TRBD2 as D (5 bases). V was pared by 2 bases and J by 0 bases, with 16 bases between. In germline, CDR1 is SEHNR, CDR2 FQNEAQ (reference sequence). The CDR3 length is 17 residues. The chain's CDR3 is CASSLLLSRGYQETQYF. The CDR3 nucleotides read TGTGCCAGCAGCTTACTTCTAAGCAGAGGGTACCAAGAGACCCAGTACTTC.

This clone has a handful of counts. V usage is TRBV5-4 and J usage is TRBJ2-2, with 12 bases that match TRBD2. The germline V gene has CDR1 SGHNT and CDR2 YYREEE (reference sequence). The CDR3 length is 17 residues. J lost 5 bases, V lost 7 bases, and 12 bases had no gene match. In DNA, the CDR3 is TGTGCCAGCGTTCGGCTAGCGGGGGGGCAGCGGACCGGGGAGCTGTTTTTT. It encodes CASVRLAGGQRTGELFF.

The chain joins TRBV28 to TRBJ2-5; D is perhaps TRBD2 (7 bases). CDR1 is MDHEN and CDR2 is SYDVKM in the germline V gene. The CDR3 runs to 14 residues. Between the trimmed V and J ends, which lost 7 bases and 5 bases, there was a span of 17 bases. The CDR3 spells CASTPGGGLETQYF. DNA for the CDR3: TGTGCCAGCACACCTGGGGGGGGGCTTGAGACCCAGTACTTC.

The chain carries TRBV13 and TRBJ1-1; TRBD1 is a possible D gene (5 bases). Germline CDR1 reads PRHDT; CDR2 reads FYEKMQ (reference sequence). With 5 bases removed from V and 8 bases from J, the gap between germline ends came to 18 bases. The CDR3 has 14 amino acids. This CDR3 reads CASSPLQVAQEAFF. Written as DNA, the CDR3 is TGTGCCAGCAGCCCGTTACAGGTTGCTCAGGAAGCTTTCTTT.

The V and J genes are TRBV27 and TRBJ1-3; D perhaps matches TRBD1 (6 bases). V was shortened by 5 bases and J by 2 bases, with 10 bases between the two germline ends. The CDR3 covers 14 residues. From germline, CDR1 is MNHEY and CDR2 SMNVEV (reference sequence). As DNA, the CDR3 is TGTGCCAGCAGTCCACAGGGTGCTGGAAACACCATATATTTT. It is translated as CASSPQGAGNTIYF.

The DNA of the CDR3 is TGTGCCATCAGACAGGGCAGTGGCTACACCTTC. It codes for CAIRQGSGYTF. The rearrangement links TRBV10-3 to TRBJ1-2, with D possibly being TRBD1 (6 bases). CDR1 and CDR2 from the germline V gene are ENHRY and SYGVKD. Trimming removed 6 bases from V and 7 bases from J, with 9 bases in between. The CDR3 consists of 11 residues.

For the CDR3, the DNA is TGTGCCAGCAGTTACACCGCTGGTCAGGGTGGAGAGACCCAGTACTTC. This sequence encodes CASSYTAGQGGETQYF. The chain has TRBV6-5 and TRBJ2-5, with TRBD1 as a possible D gene (5 bases). The V gene lost 2 bases and the J gene lost 4 bases, with 17 bases spanning the gap. The germline CDR1 and CDR2 sequences are MNHEY and SVGAGI. The CDR3 extends over 16 amino acids.

The rearrangement links TRBV6-6 to TRBJ2-5; 7 bases match TRBD2. CDR1 and CDR2 (germline): MNHNY, SVGAGI (reference sequence). Trimming took 5 bases from V and 5 from J; bases not matched to a gene: 17. This CDR3 spans 17 amino acids. This CDR3 is CASSRRGGKRVWETQYF. In nucleotides, the CDR3 is TGTGCCAGCAGTCGTAGGGGAGGGAAACGGGTCTGGGAGACCCAGTACTTC.

V gene TRBV6-5 combines with J gene TRBJ2-2; 8 bases match TRBD1. Per germline, CDR1 MNHEY and CDR2 SVGAGI. V shed 4 bases, J shed 5 bases, and the junction held 9 bases outside the gene matches. This CDR3 region has 16 residues. DNA for the CDR3: TGTGCCAGCAGTTTTGGCCTGGGACAGGAGACCGGGGAGCTGTTTTTT. As protein: CASSFGLGQETGELFF.

The V and J genes are TRBV12-5 and TRBJ1-6, with TRBD1 as a possible D gene (5 bases). V was clipped by 6 bases and J by 6 bases, with 21 bases between them. CDR1 and CDR2 (germline): LGHNT, FRNRAP. The CDR3 consists of 17 residues. The CDR3 spells CASGRLTEKSSNSPLHF. The CDR3 DNA follows: TGTGCTAGTGGGCGCCTGACAGAAAAATCTTCTAATTCACCCCTCCACTTT.

This chain links TRBV10-3 with TRBJ2-3; D uncertain. This CDR3 contains 13 residues. The V end lost 0 bases, the J end lost 5 bases, and 6 bases lay between the germline ends. The germline V gene has CDR1 ENHRY and CDR2 SYGVKD. In nucleotides, the CDR3 is TGTGCCATCAGTGAGTCTCCCCAAGATACGCAGTATTTT. Its protein is CAISESPQDTQYF.